This passage covers 30 T cell receptor beta chains from one sample sequenced in a study of metastatic and nonmetastatic thyroid tumors. Patients underwent thyroid surgery, and none had received any treatment before it. TCRdb re-called the PCR reads via MiXCR. The sample contains around 30,000 clones, 15% of which appear only once. Sequencing was performed on blood. Receptors were obtained from a male donor with papillary thyroid cancer or a benign thyroid nodule (not recorded which). Some clones in this sample may be carry-over from other donors' samples.

This clone appeared many times. The chain has TRBV6-1 and TRBJ2-7, with D unresolved. V lost 3 bases, J lost 3 bases, and 6 bases lay in between. The CDR3 contains 12 residues. From germline, CDR1 is MNHNS and CDR2 SASEGT. CDR3: CASSDLIYEQYF. CDR3 nucleotides: TGTGCCAGCAGTGATCTGATCTACGAGCAGTACTTC.

The sample holds a few counts of this clone. Possible read error: a much larger clone is one base away. The CDR3 does not end in the conserved phenylalanine or tryptophan, so this is likely a read error. The chain links TRBV18 to TRBJ1-2; a weak D match, TRBD1 (5 bases). V gave up 1 base and J gave up 4 bases, with 19 bases separating them. From germline, CDR1 is KGHSH and CDR2 LQKENI. The CDR3 covers 17 residues. The CDR3 protein is CASSPRDGRGLSYGYTL. The CDR3 DNA follows: TGTGCCAGCTCACCACGGGACGGGAGGGGATTAAGCTATGGCTACACCTTA.

This clone was found many times. This chain joins TRBV5-6 and TRBJ2-7; tentatively, D is TRBD2 (6 bases). Looked up from germline, CDR1 is SGHDT and CDR2 is YYEEEE. The V gene lost 2 bases and the J gene lost 0 bases, with 21 bases spanning the gap. CDR3 length: 18 residues. CDR3 sequence: CASSFRGSKRRSSYEQYF. The CDR3 region has the DNA TGTGCCAGCAGCTTCCGGGGGTCTAAGAGGAGGAGCTCCTACGAGCAGTACTTC.

There are many counts of this clone. CDR3 in DNA: TGTGCCAGCAGTTCACGGCCTGATAAGGAGTTCTTC. This translates into CASSSRPDKEFF. The chain links TRBV28 to TRBJ2-1; no firm D call. Trimming took off 4 bases at V and 14 bases at J, with 15 bases between the two ends. Per the germline V gene, CDR1 is MDHEN and CDR2 is SYDVKM. This CDR3 comprises 12 residues. Full variable domain (missing parts from reference TRBV28 and TRBJ2-1): DVKVTQSSRYLVKRTGEKVFLECVQDMDHENMFWYRQDPGLGLRLIYFSYDVKMKEKGDIPEGYSVSREKKERFSLILESASTNQTSMYLCASSSRPDKEFFGPGTRLTVL.

This clone was picked up many times. The gene calls are TRBV11-2 and TRBJ1-5; perhaps TRBD1 as D (6 bases). Trimming cost V 5 bases and J 4 bases, with 21 bases left between them. The CDR3 is 17 amino acids. CDR1 and CDR2 (germline): SGHAT, FQNNGV. The CDR3 region has the DNA TGTGCCAGCAGCCCAAGGGGGGGCCCCAGCGGGAATCAGCCCCAGCATTTT. Its translation is CASSPRGGPSGNQPQHF.

This clone was seen repeatedly, ten times or more. The chain couples TRBV6-1 to TRBJ2-5; D possibly corresponds to TRBD1 (6 bases). The CDR3 is made up of 14 amino acids. V gave up 6 bases and J gave up 5 bases, with 16 bases separating them. The germline CDR1 and CDR2 sequences are MNHNS and SASEGT. Written as DNA, the CDR3 is TGTGCCAGCAGAATTTCCAAACAGGGTGAGACCCAGTACTTC. This gives the protein CASRISKQGETQYF.

Of note for this clone: Being one base from a much bigger clone, this may be a read error. This chain links TRBV5-5 with TRBJ2-1, with D perhaps given as TRBD1 or TRBD2 (5 bases each). The CDR3 sequence is 12 residues long. Germline V gives CDR1 SGHKS, CDR2 YYEKEE (reference sequence). V lost 0 bases and J 12 bases, leaving 10 bases between the germline ends. The CDR3 sequence: CASSLAWDVQFF. For the CDR3, the DNA is TGTGCCAGCAGCTTGGCCTGGGACGTGCAGTTCTTC.

Many counts were recorded for this clone. The chain employs TRBV10-3 and TRBJ1-2, with no clear D. This CDR3 spans 12 amino acids. In germline, CDR1 is ENHRY, CDR2 SYGVKD. V was shortened by 4 bases and J by 7 bases, with 10 bases between the two germline ends. The CDR3 bases are TGTGCCATCAGTGGGACGATGGGTGGCTACACCTTC. This gives the protein CAISGTMGGYTF.

This clone was seen at least ten times. The gene calls are TRBV19 and TRBJ1-5; D is unresolved. Trimming removed 7 bases from V and 3 bases from J, with 16 bases in between. Looked up from germline, CDR1 is LNHDA and CDR2 is SQIVND (reference sequence). The CDR3 length is 15 residues. CDR3 amino acids: CASTPPPVANQPQHF. CDR3 DNA: TGTGCCAGTACCCCCCCGCCCGTTGCCAATCAGCCCCAGCATTTT.

This clone was seen many times. Within the sample, other DNA sequences also encode this same CDR3. This rearrangement joins TRBV29-1 to TRBJ2-1, with D unresolved. The CDR3 length is 10 residues. The germline gives CDR1 SQVTM, CDR2 ANQGSEA. The germline V and J ends were trimmed by 6 bases and 5 bases, with 5 bases remaining between them. This CDR3 is CSVRNNEQFF. The DNA for the CDR3 is TGCAGCGTGAGAAACAATGAGCAGTTCTTC.

This clone occurred many times. The chain combines TRBV28 with TRBJ2-5; D call uncertain. V was trimmed by 7 bases and J by 5 bases, leaving 14 bases between them. Germline CDR1 is MDHEN and CDR2 is SYDVKM. This CDR3 has 13 residues. This CDR3 reads CASTPGDRETQYF. DNA for the CDR3: TGTGCCAGCACCCCTGGGGATAGGGAGACCCAGTACTTC.

With regard to this clone: A much larger clone differs by one base, so this may be a read error. The chain has TRBV18 and TRBJ2-4, with D perhaps TRBD1 (5 bases). This CDR3 is built from 16 residues. In germline, CDR1 is KGHSH, CDR2 LQKENI. Here the CDR3 reads CASSPPATADKNTQYF. The CDR3 DNA follows: TGTGCCAGCTCACCACCGGCGACAGCAGACAAAAACACTCAGTACTTC.

The table lists this clone with many counts. V gene TRBV5-1 combines with J gene TRBJ2-1, with D uncertain. Looked up from germline, CDR1 is SGHRS and CDR2 is YFSETQ. The ends were cut back, 5 bases at V and 6 bases at J, with 15 bases in the middle. The CDR3 covers 14 residues. The CDR3 loop is CASSTWGLVNEQFF. CDR3 DNA: TGCGCCAGCAGTACCTGGGGTTTGGTCAATGAGCAGTTCTTC.

This clone was counted a few times. This chain joins TRBV18 and TRBJ2-5; D ambiguous. Deletions cut 7 bases from V and 2 bases from J, with 11 bases between. The germline gives CDR1 KGHSH, CDR2 LQKENI. The CDR3 extends over 13 amino acids. The CDR3 bases are TGTGCCAGCTTACAGAATAAGCAAGAGACCCAGTACTTC. Its protein is CASLQNKQETQYF.

This clone came up many times. This chain links TRBV20-1 with TRBJ2-7; TRBD2 matches 8 bases. From germline, CDR1 is DFQATT and CDR2 SNEGSKA (reference sequence). The junction had 4 bases not matched to a gene; V was cut back by 3 bases and J by 3 bases. The CDR3 loop spans 13 amino acids. This CDR3 is CSASPAGDYEQYF. The CDR3 DNA is TGCAGTGCTAGTCCAGCGGGAGACTACGAGCAGTACTTC.

The sample holds many counts of this clone. This sequence joins TRBV7-8 and TRBJ2-7; D is uncertain. The CDR3 is made up of 14 amino acids. Germline V gene data show CDR1 as SGHVS and CDR2 as FQNEAQ. The V gene lost 1 base and the J gene lost 4 bases, with 11 bases spanning the gap. DNA of the CDR3: TGTGCCAGCAGCTTAGGTCTAACAACGTACGAGCAGTACTTC. Translated: CASSLGLTTYEQYF.

By share of the sample, this clone is medium-sized. This chain uses TRBV27 with TRBJ1-6; D is possibly TRBD1 (6 bases). Germline-derived CDR1 and CDR2 are MNHEY and SMNVEV (reference sequence). With 2 bases removed from V and 8 bases from J, the gap between germline ends came to 10 bases. This CDR3 contains 14 residues. The CDR3 DNA reads TGTGCCAGCAGTTTAACAGGGTTTTATTCACCCCTCCACTTT. Amino acid sequence: CASSLTGFYSPLHF.

CDR3 protein: CASSDGQGINYGYTF. In DNA, the CDR3 is TGTGCCAGCAGTGACGGGCAGGGGATCAACTATGGCTACACCTTC. The chain employs TRBV6-1 and TRBJ1-2; maybe TRBD1 (6 bases). CDR3 size: 15 residues. Trimming removed 3 bases at V and 2 bases at J, with 13 bases between. CDR1 and CDR2 from the germline V gene are MNHNS and SASEGT.

This chain connects TRBV28 to TRBJ2-7; D remains unclear. Trimming removed 5 bases at V and 5 bases at J, with 16 bases between. The CDR3 runs to 14 residues. Germline CDR1 reads MDHEN; CDR2 reads SYDVKM. In DNA form, the CDR3 reads TGTGCCAGCAGTGGGTCCCAGGCCACCCACGAGCAGTACTTC. Residues: CASSGSQATHEQYF. The entire variable domain, with the rest obtained from reference TRBV28 and TRBJ2-7, is as follows: DVKVTQSSRYLVKRTGEKVFLECVQDMDHENMFWYRQDPGLGLRLIYFSYDVKMKEKGDIPEGYSVSREKKERFSLILESASTNQTSMYLCASSGSQATHEQYFGPGTRLTVT.

This clone was found a few times. This chain links TRBV28 with TRBJ2-7, with a tentative D call TRBD2 (5 bases). This CDR3 is built from 13 residues. V lost 6 bases to trimming and J lost 0 bases, with 9 bases between them. CDR1 MDHEN and CDR2 SYDVKM come from the germline V gene. The CDR3 DNA reads TGTGCCAGCAGAGAGGGTTTCTCCTACGAGCAGTACTTC. Translated: CASREGFSYEQYF. The full variable domain, completed using reference TRBV28 and TRBJ2-7, is DVKVTQSSRYLVKRTGEKVFLECVQDMDHENMFWYRQDPGLGLRLIYFSYDVKMKEKGDIPEGYSVSREKKERFSLILESASTNQTSMYLCASREGFSYEQYFGPGTRLTVT.

The table lists this clone with many counts. The V and J genes are TRBV20-1 and TRBJ1-2; D might be TRBD1 (5 bases). The length of the CDR3 is 17 residues. The V gene's germline CDR1 is DFQATT and CDR2 SNEGSKA (reference sequence). Trimming stripped 6 bases from V and 0 bases from J, with 23 bases between. The CDR3: CSARPGVSTRANYGYTF. The CDR3 bases are TGCAGTGCCCGCCCGGGGGTCTCTACGCGAGCTAACTATGGCTACACCTTC.

The V call is TRBV5-1, the J call TRBJ2-1, with 10 bases fitting TRBD2. Germline V gives CDR1 SGHRS, CDR2 YFSETQ. The CDR3 consists of 14 residues. V lost 7 bases and J lost 9; bases outside the gene matches: 10. This CDR3 reads CASRAGGTGSEQFF. The CDR3 nucleotides are TGCGCCAGCCGAGCGGGAGGGACCGGGAGTGAGCAGTTCTTC.

At least ten counts were recorded for this clone. The chain employs TRBV12-3 or TRBV12-4 and TRBJ1-4; D call uncertain. Between the trimmed V and J ends, which lost 3 bases and 5 bases, there was a span of 10 bases. CDR3 length equals 14 residues. CDR3 in amino acids: CASSFWGSNEKLFF. As DNA, the CDR3 is TGTGCCAGCAGTTTTTGGGGTTCGAATGAAAAACTGTTTTTT.

This chain links TRBV7-2 with TRBJ1-1; no firm D call. The CDR3 is 12 amino acids. Germline V lookup: CDR1 SGHTA, CDR2 FQGNSA. CDR3 sequence reads: CAISLQYTEAFF. The DNA for the CDR3 is TGTGCGATCAGCTTACAGTACACTGAAGCTTTCTTT.

Written as DNA, the CDR3 is TGTGCCAGCAGAACAAGGACAGGACTATCCTACGAGCAGTACTTC. It specifies CASRTRTGLSYEQYF. V usage is TRBV11-2 and J usage is TRBJ2-7; weak D call: TRBD1 (7 bases). The CDR3 sequence is 15 residues long. Trimming took 6 bases from V and 1 from J, leaving 16 bases between them. Germline CDR1 and CDR2: SGHAT and FQNNGV.

There are many counts of this clone. The J gene is TRBJ2-1, the V gene TRBV15, with 9 bases identical to TRBD2. CDR3 size: 15 residues. With V trimmed by 6 bases and J by 5 bases, 8 bases remained unmatched. Germline V gene lookup returns CDR1 LNHNV and CDR2 YYDKDF (reference sequence). The CDR3 region has the DNA TGTGCCACCAGAAAAAATAGCGGGGGAAACAATGAGCAGTTCTTC. Translated, it gives CATRKNSGGNNEQFF.

The gene calls are TRBV6-4 and TRBJ2-7; possibly TRBD2 for D (5 bases). The ends were cut back, 7 bases at V and 4 bases at J, with 11 bases in the middle. Germline CDR1 reads MRHNA; CDR2 reads SNTAGT. The CDR3 spans 12 residues. The CDR3 DNA reads TGTGCCAGCATAACGGGGTGTTACGAGCAGTACTTC. Protein product: CASITGCYEQYF.

V and J are TRBV7-3 and TRBJ2-1; maybe TRBD1 (5 bases). The CDR3 covers 13 residues. The germline CDR1 and CDR2 sequences are SGHTA and FQGTGA. The V gene lost 6 bases and the J gene lost 7 bases, with 13 bases spanning the gap. CDR3 DNA sequence: TGTGCCAGCAGGACAGAGGACGGGAATGAGCAGTTCTTC. Its translation: CASRTEDGNEQFF.

This clone appeared many times. The chain uses TRBV5-1 and TRBJ2-1; the match to TRBD2 covers 7 bases. Germline lookup yields CDR1 SGHRS and CDR2 YFSETQ. The CDR3 contains 14 residues. V trimming: 5 bases; J trimming: 4 bases; junction bases outside the gene matches: 6. The CDR3 here is CASRAGLTYNEQFF. The DNA for the CDR3 is TGCGCCAGCAGGGCGGGACTAACATACAATGAGCAGTTCTTC.

This clone was recorded at least ten times. This sample includes further DNA sequences coding for the same CDR3. The chain has TRBV18 and TRBJ1-1, with a tentative D call TRBD1 (6 bases). V was pared by 5 bases and J by 1 base, with 8 bases between. The CDR3 has 13 residues. Germline CDR1 reads KGHSH; CDR2 reads LQKENI. The CDR3 bases are TGTGCCAGCTCAGGGACAAGGAACACTGAAGCTTTCTTT. Protein: CASSGTRNTEAFF.